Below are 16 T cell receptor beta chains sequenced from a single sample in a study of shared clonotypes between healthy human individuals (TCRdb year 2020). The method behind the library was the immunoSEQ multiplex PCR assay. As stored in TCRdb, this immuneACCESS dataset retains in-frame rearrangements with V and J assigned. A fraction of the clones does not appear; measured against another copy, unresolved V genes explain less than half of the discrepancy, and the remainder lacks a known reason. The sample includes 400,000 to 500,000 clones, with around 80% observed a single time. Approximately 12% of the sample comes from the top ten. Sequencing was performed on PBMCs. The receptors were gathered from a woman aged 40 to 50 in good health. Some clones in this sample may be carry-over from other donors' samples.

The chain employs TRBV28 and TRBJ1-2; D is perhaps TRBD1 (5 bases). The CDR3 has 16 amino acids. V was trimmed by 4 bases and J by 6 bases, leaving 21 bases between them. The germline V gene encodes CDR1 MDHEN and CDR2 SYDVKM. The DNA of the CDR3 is TGTGCCAGCAGTTCGAGTATAGGTTGGACAAGGGATGGCTACACCTTC. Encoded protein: CASSSSIGWTRDGYTF.

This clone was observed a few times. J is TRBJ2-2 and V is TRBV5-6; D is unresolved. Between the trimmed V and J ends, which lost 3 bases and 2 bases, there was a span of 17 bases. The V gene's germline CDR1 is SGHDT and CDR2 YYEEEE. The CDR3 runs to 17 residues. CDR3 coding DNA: TGTGCCAGCAGCTCCCTTGCTGAGGAGATTAACACCGGGGAGCTGTTTTTT. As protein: CASSSLAEEINTGELFF.

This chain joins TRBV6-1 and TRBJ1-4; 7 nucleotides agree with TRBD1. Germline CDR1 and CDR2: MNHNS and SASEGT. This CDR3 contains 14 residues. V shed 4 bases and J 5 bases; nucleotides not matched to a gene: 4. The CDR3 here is CASSVPGQNEKLFF. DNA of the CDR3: TGTGCCAGCAGTGTACCGGGACAGAATGAAAAACTGTTTTTT.

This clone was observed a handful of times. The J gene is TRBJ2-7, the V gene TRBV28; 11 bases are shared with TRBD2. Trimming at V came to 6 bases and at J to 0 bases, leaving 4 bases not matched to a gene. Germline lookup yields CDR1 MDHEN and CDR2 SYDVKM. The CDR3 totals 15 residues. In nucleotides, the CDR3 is TGTGCCAGCAGGTCCGGGACTAGCGGCTCCTACGAGCAGTACTTC. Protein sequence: CASRSGTSGSYEQYF.

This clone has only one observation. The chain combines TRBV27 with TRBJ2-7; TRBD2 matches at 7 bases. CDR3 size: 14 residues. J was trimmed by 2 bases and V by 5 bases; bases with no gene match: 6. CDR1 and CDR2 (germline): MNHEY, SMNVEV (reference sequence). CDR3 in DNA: TGTGCCAGCAGTCCAGGGACTATCGCCTACGAGCAGTACTTC. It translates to CASSPGTIAYEQYF.

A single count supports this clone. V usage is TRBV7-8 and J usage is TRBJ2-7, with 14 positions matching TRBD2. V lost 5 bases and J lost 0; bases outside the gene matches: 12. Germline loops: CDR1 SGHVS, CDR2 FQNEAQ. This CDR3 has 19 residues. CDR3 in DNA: TGTGCCAGCAGCCCGAGACTAGCGGGAGGGCCACGAAGCTCCTACGAGCAGTACTTC. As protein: CASSPRLAGGPRSSYEQYF.

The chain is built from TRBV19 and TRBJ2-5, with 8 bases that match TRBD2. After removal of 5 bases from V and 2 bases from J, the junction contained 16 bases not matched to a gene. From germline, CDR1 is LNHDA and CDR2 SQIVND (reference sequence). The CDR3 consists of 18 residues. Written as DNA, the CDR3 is TGTGCCAGTAGTCGGCAGGAACGCCTAGCGGGTGTGCAAGAGACCCAGTACTTC. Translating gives CASSRQERLAGVQETQYF.

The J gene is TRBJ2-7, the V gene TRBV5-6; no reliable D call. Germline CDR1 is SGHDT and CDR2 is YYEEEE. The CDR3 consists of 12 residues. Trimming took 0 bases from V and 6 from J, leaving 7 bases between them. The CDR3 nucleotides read TGTGCCAGCAGCTTGGACGCGAGCGAGCAGTACTTC. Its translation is CASSLDASEQYF.

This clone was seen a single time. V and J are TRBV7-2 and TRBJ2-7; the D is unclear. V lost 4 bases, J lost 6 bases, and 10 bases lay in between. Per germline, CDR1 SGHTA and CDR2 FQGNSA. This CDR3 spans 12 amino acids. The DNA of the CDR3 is TGTGCCAGCAGCTCCAGCCTGAGCGAGCAGTACTTC. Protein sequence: CASSSSLSEQYF.

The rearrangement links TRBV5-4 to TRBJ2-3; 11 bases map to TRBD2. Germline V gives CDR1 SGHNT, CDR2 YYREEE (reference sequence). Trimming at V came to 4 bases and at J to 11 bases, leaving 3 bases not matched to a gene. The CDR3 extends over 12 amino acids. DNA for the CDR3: TGTGCCAGCAGCGCGGGACTAGCGGAGCAGTATTTT. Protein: CASSAGLAEQYF.

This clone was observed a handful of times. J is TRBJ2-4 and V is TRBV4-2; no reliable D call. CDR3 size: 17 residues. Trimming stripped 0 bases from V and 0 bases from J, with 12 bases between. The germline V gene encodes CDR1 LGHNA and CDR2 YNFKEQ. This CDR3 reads CASSQEPLTLAKNIQYF. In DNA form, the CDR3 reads TGTGCCAGCAGCCAAGAACCCCTGACATTAGCCAAAAACATTCAGTACTTC.

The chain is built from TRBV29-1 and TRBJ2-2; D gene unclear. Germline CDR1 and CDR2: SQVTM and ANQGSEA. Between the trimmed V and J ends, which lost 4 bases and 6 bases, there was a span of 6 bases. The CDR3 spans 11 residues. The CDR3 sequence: CSVVLAGELFF. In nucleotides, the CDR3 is TGCAGCGTTGTTTTGGCCGGGGAGCTGTTTTTT.

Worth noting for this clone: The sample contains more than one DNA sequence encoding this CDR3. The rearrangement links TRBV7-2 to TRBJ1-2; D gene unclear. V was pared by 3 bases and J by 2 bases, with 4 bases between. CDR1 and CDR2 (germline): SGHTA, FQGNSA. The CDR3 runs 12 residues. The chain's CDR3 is CASSLLNYGYTF. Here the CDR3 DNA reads TGTGCCAGCAGCTTGTTAAACTATGGCTACACCTTC.

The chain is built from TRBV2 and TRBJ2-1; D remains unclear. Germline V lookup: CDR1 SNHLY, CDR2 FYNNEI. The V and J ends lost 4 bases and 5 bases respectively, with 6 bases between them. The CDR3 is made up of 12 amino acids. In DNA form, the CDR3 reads TGTGCCAGCAGTGGACTCGACAATGAGCAGTTCTTC. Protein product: CASSGLDNEQFF.

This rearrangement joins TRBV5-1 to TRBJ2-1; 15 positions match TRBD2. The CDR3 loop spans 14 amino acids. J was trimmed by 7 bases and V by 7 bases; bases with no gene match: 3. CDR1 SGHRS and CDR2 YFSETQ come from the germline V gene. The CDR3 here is CASRTSGRGNEQFF. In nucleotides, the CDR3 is TGCGCCAGCCGGACTAGCGGGAGGGGGAATGAGCAGTTCTTC.

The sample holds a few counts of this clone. CDR3 sequence: CASSLMTSGSFYEQYF. CDR3 sequence (DNA): TGTGCCAGCAGCCTGATGACAAGCGGGAGCTTCTACGAGCAGTACTTC. The rearrangement links TRBV5-6 to TRBJ2-7; TRBD2 agrees at 8 bases. The CDR3 is 16 residues long. Germline V gene sequence: CDR1 SGHDT, CDR2 YYEEEE. Unmatched junction bases numbered 12, after V lost 4 bases and J lost 3 bases.